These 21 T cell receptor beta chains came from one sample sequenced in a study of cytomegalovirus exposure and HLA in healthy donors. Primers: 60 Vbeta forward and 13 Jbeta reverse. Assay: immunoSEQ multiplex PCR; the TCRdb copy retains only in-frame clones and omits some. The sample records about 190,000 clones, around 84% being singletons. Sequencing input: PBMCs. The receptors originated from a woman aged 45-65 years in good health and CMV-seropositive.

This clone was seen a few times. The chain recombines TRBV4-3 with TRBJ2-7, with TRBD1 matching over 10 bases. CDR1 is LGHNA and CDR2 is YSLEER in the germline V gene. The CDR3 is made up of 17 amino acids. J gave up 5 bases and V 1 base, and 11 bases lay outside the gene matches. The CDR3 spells CASSQGSIRDRGHEQYF. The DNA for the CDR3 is TGCGCCAGCAGCCAAGGGTCCATCCGGGACAGGGGCCACGAGCAGTACTTC.

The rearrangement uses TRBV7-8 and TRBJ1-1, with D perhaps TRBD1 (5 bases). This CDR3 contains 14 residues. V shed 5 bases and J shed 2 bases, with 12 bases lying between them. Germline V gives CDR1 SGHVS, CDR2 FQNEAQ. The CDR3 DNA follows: TGTGCCAGCAGCCACGGGGGAGGAAACACTGAAGCTTTCTTT. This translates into CASSHGGGNTEAFF.

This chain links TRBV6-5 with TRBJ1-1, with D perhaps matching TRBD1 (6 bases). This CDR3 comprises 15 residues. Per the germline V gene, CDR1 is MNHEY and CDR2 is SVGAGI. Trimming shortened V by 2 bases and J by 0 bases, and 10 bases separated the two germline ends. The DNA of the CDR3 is TGTGCCAGCAGTTACAAGGGGGGGTTGAACACTGAAGCTTTCTTT. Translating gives CASSYKGGLNTEAFF.

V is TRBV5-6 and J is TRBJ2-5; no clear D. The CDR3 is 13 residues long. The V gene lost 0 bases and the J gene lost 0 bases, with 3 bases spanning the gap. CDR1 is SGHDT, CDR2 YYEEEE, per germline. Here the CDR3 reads CASSLDNQETQYF. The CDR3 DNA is TGTGCCAGCAGCTTGGACAACCAAGAGACCCAGTACTTC.

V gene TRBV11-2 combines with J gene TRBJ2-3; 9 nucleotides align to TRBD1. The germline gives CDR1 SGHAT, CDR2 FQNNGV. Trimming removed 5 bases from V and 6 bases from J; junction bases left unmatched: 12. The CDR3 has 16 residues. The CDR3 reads CASSVSGQGLYDTQYF. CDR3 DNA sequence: TGTGCCAGCAGCGTCTCCGGACAGGGGCTCTACGATACGCAGTATTTT.

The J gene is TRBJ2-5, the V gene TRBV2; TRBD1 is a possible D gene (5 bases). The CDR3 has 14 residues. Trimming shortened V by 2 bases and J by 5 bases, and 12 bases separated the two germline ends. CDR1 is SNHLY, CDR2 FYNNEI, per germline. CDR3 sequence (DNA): TGTGCCAGCAGTGAAAGGCGGTCAGGGGAGACCCAGTACTTC. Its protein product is CASSERRSGETQYF.

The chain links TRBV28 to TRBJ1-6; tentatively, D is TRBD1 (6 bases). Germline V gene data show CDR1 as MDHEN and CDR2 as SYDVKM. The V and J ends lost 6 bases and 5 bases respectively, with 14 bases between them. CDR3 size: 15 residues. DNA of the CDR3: TGTGCCAGCAGACTCTGGGACACTGATAATTCACCCCTCCACTTT. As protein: CASRLWDTDNSPLHF.

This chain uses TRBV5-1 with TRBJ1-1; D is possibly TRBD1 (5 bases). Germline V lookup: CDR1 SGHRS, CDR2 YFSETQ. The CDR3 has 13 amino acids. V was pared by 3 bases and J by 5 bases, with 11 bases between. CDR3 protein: CASSSERGTEAFF. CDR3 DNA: TGCGCCAGCAGCTCTGAACGGGGGACTGAAGCTTTCTTT.

This CDR3 reads CASSPGTGTYEQYF. The CDR3 DNA reads as TGTGCCAGCTCACCTGGGACAGGGACCTACGAGCAGTACTTC. The chain carries TRBV18 and TRBJ2-7; TRBD1 matches at 9 bases. In germline, CDR1 is KGHSH, CDR2 LQKENI. The CDR3 contains 14 residues. V was pared by 3 bases and J by 2 bases, with 2 bases of the junction left unmatched.

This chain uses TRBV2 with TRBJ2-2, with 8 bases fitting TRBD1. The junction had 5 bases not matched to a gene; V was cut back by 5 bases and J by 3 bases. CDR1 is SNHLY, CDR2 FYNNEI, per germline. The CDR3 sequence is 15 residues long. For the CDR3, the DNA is TGTGCCAGCAGTAACGGACAGGGAGACACCGGGGAGCTGTTTTTT. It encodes CASSNGQGDTGELFF.

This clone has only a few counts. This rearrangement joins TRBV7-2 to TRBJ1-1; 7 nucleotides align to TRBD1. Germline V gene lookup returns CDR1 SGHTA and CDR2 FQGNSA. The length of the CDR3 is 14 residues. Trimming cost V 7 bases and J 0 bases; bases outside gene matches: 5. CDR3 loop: CASTPTGLNTEAFF. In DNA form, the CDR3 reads TGTGCCAGCACCCCGACAGGGCTGAACACTGAAGCTTTCTTT. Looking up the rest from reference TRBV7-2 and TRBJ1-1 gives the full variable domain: GAGVSQSPSNKVTEKGKDVELRCDPISGHTALYWYRQSLGQGLEFLIYFQGNSAPDKSGLPSDRFSAERTGGSVSTLTIQRTQQEDSAVYLCASTPTGLNTEAFFGQGTRLTVV.

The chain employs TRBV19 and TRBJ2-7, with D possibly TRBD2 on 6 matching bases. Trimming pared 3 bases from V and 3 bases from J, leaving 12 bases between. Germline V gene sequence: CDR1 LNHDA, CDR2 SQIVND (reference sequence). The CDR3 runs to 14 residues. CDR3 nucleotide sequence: TGTGCCAGTAGTATCGAGGGAGGAAACTACGAGCAGTACTTC. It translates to CASSIEGGNYEQYF.

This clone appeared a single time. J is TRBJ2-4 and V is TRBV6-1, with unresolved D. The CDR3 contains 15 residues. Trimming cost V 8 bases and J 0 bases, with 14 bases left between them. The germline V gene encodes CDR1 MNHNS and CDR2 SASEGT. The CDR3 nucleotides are TGTGCCAGCGGCGACACCACGCTAGCCAAAAACATTCAGTACTTC. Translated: CASGDTTLAKNIQYF.

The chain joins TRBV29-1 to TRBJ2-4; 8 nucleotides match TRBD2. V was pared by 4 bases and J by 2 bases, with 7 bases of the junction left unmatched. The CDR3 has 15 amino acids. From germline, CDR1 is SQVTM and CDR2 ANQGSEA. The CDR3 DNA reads TGCAGCGTTGTGAGCGGGGGAGGGACCAAAAACATTCAGTACTTC. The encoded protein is CSVVSGGGTKNIQYF.

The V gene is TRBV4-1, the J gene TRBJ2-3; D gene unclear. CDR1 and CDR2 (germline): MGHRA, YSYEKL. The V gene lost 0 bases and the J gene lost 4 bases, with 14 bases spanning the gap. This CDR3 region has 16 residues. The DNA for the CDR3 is TGCGCCAGCAGCCAAGAGCCCCCTAGACCCTCAGATACGCAGTATTTT. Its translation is CASSQEPPRPSDTQYF.

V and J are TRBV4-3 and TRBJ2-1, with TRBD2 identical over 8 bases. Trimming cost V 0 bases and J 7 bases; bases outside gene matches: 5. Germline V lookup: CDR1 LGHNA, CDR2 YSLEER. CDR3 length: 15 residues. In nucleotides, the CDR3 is TGCGCCAGCAGCCAAGACGTAGGCGGGGGGAATGAGCAGTTCTTC. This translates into CASSQDVGGGNEQFF.

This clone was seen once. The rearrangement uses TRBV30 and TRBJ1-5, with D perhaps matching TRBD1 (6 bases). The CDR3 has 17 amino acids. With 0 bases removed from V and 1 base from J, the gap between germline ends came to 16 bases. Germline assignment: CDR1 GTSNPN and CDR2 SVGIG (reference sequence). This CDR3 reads CAWSVGRGGVSNQPQHF. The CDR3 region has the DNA TGTGCCTGGAGTGTAGGAAGAGGGGGAGTGAGCAATCAGCCCCAGCATTTT.

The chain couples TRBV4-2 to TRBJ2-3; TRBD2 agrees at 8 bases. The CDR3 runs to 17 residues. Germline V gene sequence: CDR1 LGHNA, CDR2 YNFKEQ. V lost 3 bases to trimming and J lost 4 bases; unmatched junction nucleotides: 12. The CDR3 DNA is TGTGCCAGCAGCCAGGAGTTAGGGGCGGGGGGCGCAGATACGCAGTATTTT. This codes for CASSQELGAGGADTQYF.

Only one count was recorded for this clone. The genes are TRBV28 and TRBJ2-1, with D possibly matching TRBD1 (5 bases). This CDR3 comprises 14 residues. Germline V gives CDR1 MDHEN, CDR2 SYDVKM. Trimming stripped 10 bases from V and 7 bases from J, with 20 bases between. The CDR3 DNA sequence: TGTGCCACCTCGTTGGGGCAGGGCAGAAATGAGCAGTTCTTC. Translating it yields CATSLGQGRNEQFF.

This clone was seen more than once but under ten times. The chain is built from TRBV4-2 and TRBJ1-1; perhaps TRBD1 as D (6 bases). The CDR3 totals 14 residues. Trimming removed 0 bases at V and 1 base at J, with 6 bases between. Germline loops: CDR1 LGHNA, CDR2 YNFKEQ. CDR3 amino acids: CASSQDRGNTEAFF. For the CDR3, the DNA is TGTGCCAGCAGCCAAGACAGGGGGAACACTGAAGCTTTCTTT.

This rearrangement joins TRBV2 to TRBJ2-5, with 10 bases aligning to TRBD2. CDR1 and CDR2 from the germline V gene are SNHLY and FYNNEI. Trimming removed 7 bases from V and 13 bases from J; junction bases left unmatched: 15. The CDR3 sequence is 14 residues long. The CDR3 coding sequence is TGTGCCAGCACTCTCCTAGCGGGGGACACACTATCGTACTTC. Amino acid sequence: CASTLLAGDTLSYF.